This is a list of T cell receptor beta chains from one sample in a study of T cell responses to AZD1222 COVID-19 vaccine. The repertoire was sequenced with immunoSEQ multiplex PCR; TCRdb's copy has only in-frame clones and lacks some. The sample consists of roughly 160,000 clones, around nine tenths of them appearing once. The input for sequencing was peripheral blood, taken 28 days after the second AZD1222 dose. Receptors originate from an adult who received the AZD1222 COVID-19 vaccine. CDR3s include the opening cysteine and the closing phenylalanine or tryptophan. The order of the fields is J gene, D gene, V gene, clone size, CDR3 DNA, CDR3 protein. D genes are given only for firm matches. A clone size is listed for some rows: how often the clone was seen (once, few, many), or a class if it is expanded.

j_gene: TRBJ2-1
d_gene: .
v_gene: TRBV6-2/TRBV6-3
abundance: .
CDR3nt: TGTGCCAGCAGTGCACCCGAAAAATGGCGTGAGCAGTTCTTC
CDR3aa: CASSAPEKWREQFF

j_gene: TRBJ1-2
d_gene: .
v_gene: TRBV18
abundance: many
CDR3nt: TGTGCCAGCTCACCCAACCGGGACGGCGGCTACACCTTC
CDR3aa: CASSPNRDGGYTF

j_gene: TRBJ1-6
d_gene: .
v_gene: TRBV11-1
abundance: .
CDR3nt: TGTGCCAGCAGCTTGGACGGAGGCAATAATTCACCCCTCCACTTT
CDR3aa: CASSLDGGNNSPLHF

j_gene: TRBJ1-1
d_gene: .
v_gene: TRBV2
abundance: .
CDR3nt: TGTGCCAGCAGTGAAGGCTGGTTGTTGGAAGCTTTCTTT
CDR3aa: CASSEGWLLEAFF

j_gene: TRBJ2-7
d_gene: TRBD2
v_gene: TRBV19
abundance: few
CDR3nt: TGTGCCAGTAGTAAAATAGCGGGGGCCTACGAGCAGTACTTC
CDR3aa: CASSKIAGAYEQYF

j_gene: TRBJ1-2
d_gene: TRBD1
v_gene: TRBV19
abundance: many
CDR3nt: TGTGCCAGTAGTAGAGCTCGGACAGGGGGCGCGGGTGGCTACACCTTC
CDR3aa: CASSRARTGGAGGYTF

j_gene: TRBJ1-6
d_gene: .
v_gene: TRBV19
abundance: .
CDR3nt: TGTGCCAGTAGTATCCGCTCCTATAATTCACCCCTCCACTTT
CDR3aa: CASSIRSYNSPLHF

j_gene: TRBJ2-1
d_gene: TRBD1
v_gene: TRBV5-5
abundance: .
CDR3nt: TGTGCCAGCAGCTTGGGATACCGGACAGGGCACAATGAGCAGTTCTTC
CDR3aa: CASSLGYRTGHNEQFF

j_gene: TRBJ1-5
d_gene: .
v_gene: TRBV6-5
abundance: .
CDR3nt: TGTGCCTGCCGCGATCCCTCATGGGGCAATCAGCCCCAGCATTTT
CDR3aa: CACRDPSWGNQPQHF

j_gene: TRBJ2-1
d_gene: TRBD2
v_gene: TRBV18
abundance: .
CDR3nt: TGTGCCAGCTCACCACAGGCTAGCGGAGGGGATGAGCAGTTCTTC
CDR3aa: CASSPQASGGDEQFF

j_gene: TRBJ1-2
d_gene: .
v_gene: TRBV20-1
abundance: .
CDR3nt: TGCAGTGCTAGAGGGGGCTATGGCTACACCTTC
CDR3aa: CSARGGYGYTF

j_gene: TRBJ1-2
d_gene: .
v_gene: TRBV19
abundance: .
CDR3nt: TGTGCCAGTAGTTCCCTGAGAGGGGGTGAGGATGGCTACACCTTC
CDR3aa: CASSSLRGGEDGYTF

j_gene: TRBJ2-2
d_gene: TRBD2
v_gene: TRBV4-2
abundance: .
CDR3nt: TGTGCCAGCAGCCCAATAGCGGGGGAGAACACCGGGGAGCTGTTTTTT
CDR3aa: CASSPIAGENTGELFF

j_gene: TRBJ2-1
d_gene: TRBD1
v_gene: TRBV24-1
abundance: .
CDR3nt: TGTGCCACCAGTCGGGACAGCTACAATGAGCAGTTCTTC
CDR3aa: CATSRDSYNEQFF

j_gene: TRBJ1-3
d_gene: .
v_gene: TRBV5-1
abundance: .
CDR3nt: TGCGCCAGCAGCCCCTGGCCTATCTCTGGAAACACCATATATTTT
CDR3aa: CASSPWPISGNTIYF

j_gene: TRBJ1-5
d_gene: .
v_gene: TRBV6-1
abundance: .
CDR3nt: TGTGCCAGCATCTCCCAGCCCCAAAACAATCAGCCCCAGCATTTT
CDR3aa: CASISQPQNNQPQHF

j_gene: TRBJ2-7
d_gene: TRBD1
v_gene: TRBV6-6
abundance: once
CDR3nt: TGTGCCAGCAGCTTGACAGGGGGCGACGAGCAGTACTTC
CDR3aa: CASSLTGGDEQYF

j_gene: TRBJ1-3
d_gene: TRBD1
v_gene: TRBV20-1
abundance: .
CDR3nt: TGCAGTGCTAGTTTAGACAGGGCTGGTGGAAACACCATATATTTT
CDR3aa: CSASLDRAGGNTIYF

j_gene: TRBJ1-2
d_gene: TRBD1
v_gene: TRBV29-1
abundance: .
CDR3nt: TGCAGCGTCCAAGGGACAGGGGAAGGTTCCTACACCTTC
CDR3aa: CSVQGTGEGSYTF

j_gene: TRBJ1-3
d_gene: TRBD1
v_gene: TRBV5-1
abundance: .
CDR3nt: TGCGCCAGCAGCTTAACCGGGACAGGACCCTCAAGCTCTGGAAACACCATATATTTT
CDR3aa: CASSLTGTGPSSSGNTIYF

j_gene: TRBJ2-5
d_gene: .
v_gene: TRBV25-1
abundance: .
CDR3nt: TGTGCCGCAGGAGGGGGCTCCTCGTACCAAGAGACCCAGTACTTC
CDR3aa: CAAGGGSSYQETQYF

j_gene: TRBJ2-6
d_gene: .
v_gene: TRBV2
abundance: .
CDR3nt: TGTGCCAGCAGTGCGAAGGGTTCTGGGGCCAACGTCCTGACTTTC
CDR3aa: CASSAKGSGANVLTF

j_gene: TRBJ1-3
d_gene: .
v_gene: TRBV6-5
abundance: .
CDR3nt: TGTGCCAGCAGTTACAGGGGAGGGGGAAACACCATATATTTT
CDR3aa: CASSYRGGGNTIYF

j_gene: TRBJ1-1
d_gene: .
v_gene: TRBV4-3
abundance: .
CDR3nt: TGCGCCAGCAGCCAAGATAGAGGGTTTGGGAAGACTGAAGCTTTCTTT
CDR3aa: CASSQDRGFGKTEAFF

j_gene: TRBJ2-6
d_gene: TRBD1
v_gene: TRBV4-1
abundance: .
CDR3nt: TGCGCCAGCAGCCAAGCCGGGACAGGCGTCGGCGCCCTGACTTTC
CDR3aa: CASSQAGTGVGALTF

j_gene: TRBJ1-2
d_gene: TRBD1
v_gene: TRBV12-3/TRBV12-4
abundance: once
CDR3nt: TGTGCCACAGACAGGGCGAACTATGGCTACACCTTC
CDR3aa: CATDRANYGYTF

j_gene: TRBJ2-1
d_gene: TRBD1
v_gene: TRBV5-8
abundance: .
CDR3nt: TGTGCCAGCAGCCAGGGACAGGACTACAATGAGCAGTTCTTC
CDR3aa: CASSQGQDYNEQFF

j_gene: TRBJ2-1
d_gene: TRBD1
v_gene: TRBV5-1
abundance: .
CDR3nt: TGCGCCAGCCGCTCCCGGGACAGGGGGTGGTACAATGAGCAGTTCTTC
CDR3aa: CASRSRDRGWYNEQFF

j_gene: TRBJ2-3
d_gene: .
v_gene: TRBV10-3
abundance: .
CDR3nt: TGTGCCATCAGCCCCGGCCTTTCCAGTGACTCATCCGCTCATACGCAGTATTTT
CDR3aa: CAISPGLSSDSSAHTQYF

j_gene: TRBJ1-5
d_gene: TRBD1
v_gene: TRBV3-1/TRBV3-2
abundance: .
CDR3nt: TGTGCCAGCAGCCGACAGGGGGATCAGCCCCAGCATTTT
CDR3aa: CASSRQGDQPQHF

j_gene: TRBJ1-3
d_gene: .
v_gene: TRBV3-1/TRBV3-2
abundance: few
CDR3nt: TGTGCCAGCAGCCAAGTTCGGTGGATGGGTTCCGGAAACACCATATATTTT
CDR3aa: CASSQVRWMGSGNTIYF

j_gene: TRBJ1-6
d_gene: .
v_gene: TRBV19
abundance: .
CDR3nt: TGTGCCAGTAAGTCGTCGGGGACTTCTAATTCACCCCTCCACTTT
CDR3aa: CASKSSGTSNSPLHF

j_gene: TRBJ2-3
d_gene: .
v_gene: TRBV29-1
abundance: .
CDR3nt: TGCAGCGTTGGTGGAGGCACAGATACGCAGTATTTT
CDR3aa: CSVGGGTDTQYF

j_gene: TRBJ2-2
d_gene: .
v_gene: TRBV2
abundance: .
CDR3nt: TGTGCCAGCAGTGCCGCTTTTGCGCAGACTCGGGGGCTGTTTTTT
CDR3aa: CASSAAFAQTRGLFF

j_gene: TRBJ2-3
d_gene: .
v_gene: TRBV24-1
abundance: .
CDR3nt: TGTGCCACCAGTGATTTGAACCCAGATACGCAGTATTTT
CDR3aa: CATSDLNPDTQYF

j_gene: TRBJ2-3
d_gene: TRBD2
v_gene: TRBV6-4
abundance: once
CDR3nt: TGTGCCAGCCCCTCACATAGCGGGCACACAGATACGCAGTATTTT
CDR3aa: CASPSHSGHTDTQYF

j_gene: TRBJ2-2
d_gene: .
v_gene: TRBV5-8
abundance: .
CDR3nt: TGTGCCAGCAGCTTTGGGGTCGGGGAGCTGTTTTTT
CDR3aa: CASSFGVGELFF

j_gene: TRBJ1-1
d_gene: TRBD1
v_gene: TRBV6-6
abundance: many
CDR3nt: TGTGCCAGTATATGGGACAGCTATTCTTTCTTT
CDR3aa: CASIWDSYSFF

j_gene: TRBJ2-5
d_gene: .
v_gene: TRBV7-9
abundance: .
CDR3nt: TGTGCCAGCAGCTACGACAGGCAAGAGACCCAGTACTTC
CDR3aa: CASSYDRQETQYF

j_gene: TRBJ1-2
d_gene: TRBD1
v_gene: TRBV27
abundance: .
CDR3nt: TGTGCCAGCAGTTTATACTCAGGGGGCGATGGCTACACCTTC
CDR3aa: CASSLYSGGDGYTF

j_gene: TRBJ1-1
d_gene: .
v_gene: TRBV2
abundance: .
CDR3nt: TGTGCCAGCAGTGGACCCGCCGGGGTGGGGAACCTGGGCACTGAAGCTTTCTTT
CDR3aa: CASSGPAGVGNLGTEAFF

j_gene: TRBJ2-2
d_gene: .
v_gene: TRBV6-4
abundance: .
CDR3nt: TGTGCCAGCAGTGATTGGGGGGACACCGGGGAGCTGTTTTTT
CDR3aa: CASSDWGDTGELFF

j_gene: TRBJ1-2
d_gene: TRBD1
v_gene: TRBV6-5
abundance: .
CDR3nt: TGTGCCAGCAGGCTAGGGACAGCCTATGGCTACACCTTC
CDR3aa: CASRLGTAYGYTF

j_gene: TRBJ1-1
d_gene: .
v_gene: TRBV5-1
abundance: .
CDR3nt: TGCGCCAGCAGCTTCGTAAGGGCACGGAGGACTGAAGCTTTCTTT
CDR3aa: CASSFVRARRTEAFF

j_gene: TRBJ1-1
d_gene: .
v_gene: TRBV6-2/TRBV6-3
abundance: .
CDR3nt: TGTGCCAGCAGCTTTGGGTTTAACACTGAAGCTTTCTTT
CDR3aa: CASSFGFNTEAFF

j_gene: TRBJ1-2
d_gene: TRBD1
v_gene: TRBV9
abundance: .
CDR3nt: TGTGCCAGCAGCCTACGGGACAGGGGGGCCGGGGGCTACACCTTC
CDR3aa: CASSLRDRGAGGYTF

j_gene: TRBJ1-2
d_gene: .
v_gene: TRBV5-8
abundance: .
CDR3nt: TGTGCCAGCAGCCGGGGCGGTCTGGGCTATGGCTACACCTTC
CDR3aa: CASSRGGLGYGYTF

j_gene: TRBJ1-3
d_gene: .
v_gene: TRBV7-6
abundance: .
CDR3nt: TGTGCCAGCAGCGAACGGGACAACTCTGGAAACACCATATATTTT
CDR3aa: CASSERDNSGNTIYF

j_gene: TRBJ2-7
d_gene: .
v_gene: TRBV13
abundance: .
CDR3nt: TGTGCCAGCAGCTTGTGGACAGCCTCCTACGAGCAGTACTTC
CDR3aa: CASSLWTASYEQYF

j_gene: TRBJ1-1
d_gene: .
v_gene: TRBV9
abundance: few
CDR3nt: TGTGCCAGCAGCCTGTGGACAGACACTGAAGCTTTCTTT
CDR3aa: CASSLWTDTEAFF

j_gene: TRBJ2-7
d_gene: .
v_gene: TRBV13
abundance: .
CDR3nt: TGTGCCAGCAGCTTCGCCTCAGCAAAATGGGAGAACGAGCAGTACTTC
CDR3aa: CASSFASAKWENEQYF

j_gene: TRBJ2-1
d_gene: .
v_gene: TRBV7-2
abundance: .
CDR3nt: TGTGCCAGCAGCTTATACACCGCGGGCAATGAGCAGTTCTTC
CDR3aa: CASSLYTAGNEQFF

j_gene: TRBJ2-6
d_gene: .
v_gene: TRBV10-3
abundance: .
CDR3nt: TGTGCCATCAGTGAGGACCGCAGCTCTGGGGCCAACGTCCTGACTTTC
CDR3aa: CAISEDRSSGANVLTF

j_gene: TRBJ2-3
d_gene: .
v_gene: TRBV14
abundance: .
CDR3nt: TGTGCCAGCAGCCGGGGCCTGACAGATACGCAGTATTTT
CDR3aa: CASSRGLTDTQYF

j_gene: TRBJ2-5
d_gene: .
v_gene: TRBV3-1/TRBV3-2
abundance: .
CDR3nt: TGTGCCAGCAGCCAAGTATTTTGGACCCAGTACTTC
CDR3aa: CASSQVFWTQYF